This T cell receptor (beta chain) was sequenced in a study of technical replicates of blood from a handful of donors. TCRdb's table, derived via immunoSEQ multiplex PCR, lists solely in-frame clones and lacks some. The table includes approximately 58,000 clones, approximately 86% detected once. The CDR3 runs 16 residues. The germline V gene has CDR1 SGDLS and CDR2 YYNGEE. With 0 bases clipped from V and 8 bases from J, the junction kept 8 bases outside the gene matches. J is TRBJ2-1 and V is TRBV9; TRBD2 aligns across 10 bases. This TCR was sampled from a human donor in good health. Some clones in this sample may be carry-over from other donors' samples. The sequenced sample was PBMCs. CDR3 residues: CASSVAPSGREDEQFF. In nucleotides, the CDR3 is TGTGCCAGCAGCGTAGCCCCTAGCGGGAGAGAGGATGAGCAGTTCTTC.